Described below is a single T cell receptor (beta chain) sequence and its context. In this sample, this clone turned up a few times. Its antigen is not yet known. The input lacks base qualities; no much larger clone sits a single base away. This sample stems from a study of T cells in localized non-small cell lung cancer (dated by TCRdb to about 2020). About the study as a whole: The study analyzed T cell repertoires of over 200 early-stage NSCLC patients, comparing tumors and uninvolved tumor-adjacent lungs. The cohort was made up of fewer than 250 treatment-naive NSCLC patients whose localized lung tumors had been resected. NSCLC patients had a mean age of around 70 years, and 129 were male and about 98 female.

Study-level results and caveats: Because multi-region tumor sequencing was not done, intratumor heterogeneity could not be ruled out. A median of 57 of the top 100 tumor clones turned up in the paired uninvolved adjacent lung, and 25 to 35 of those clones also ranked among the top 100 of that same adjacent lung. Uninvolved tumor-adjacent lung showed the highest T cell clonality, higher than tumor, which suggests more focused antigenic responses in the uninvolved tumor-adjacent lung. Higher blood T cell density associated with longer overall survival, while higher adjacent-lung clonality associated with shorter survival. Because the study design was exploratory, TCR variables were selected using unadjusted p-values without false-discovery rate correction.

Uninvolved adjacent lung was obtained at least 2 cm from the tumor margin, and the absence of atypia was confirmed by two independent pathologists. At diagnosis, peripheral blood, uninvolved tumor-adjacent lung and tumor were collected and were preserved as a mix of fresh-frozen and FFPE material. The immunoSEQ Assay was used to sequence TCR beta CDR3 regions from DNA. Turning to the authors' computational methods: T cell density was computed as TCR beta template counts normalized to usable DNA estimated by amplifying housekeeping genes. Using the preseqR package, richness was estimated by extrapolating to 120,000 templates for tissue samples and 400,000 templates for PBMC samples. Clonality was taken to be one minus Pielou's evenness. Tissue-enriched TCRs were identified through differential abundance testing performed on productive amino-acid clonotypes, with a minimum total count of 5 and an alpha of 0.1. The Jaccard Index and the Morisita Overlap Index were used to measure how much the repertoires overlapped between compartments. TCR beta CDR3s were clustered by GLIPH together with public tetramer-defined viral CDR3s, and at least three viral sequences plus V-gene enrichment were required for viral motifs. The clones in this table, taken by TCRdb from immuneACCESS, are in-frame only. Not every clone is retained; where verified, under half of the shortfall comes from an unresolved V gene, and the cause of the rest is unknown. For V, J and clone size, that table is used; D and trimming come from the DNA. The sample table records roughly 6,300 clones; 15% of these occur just once. The ten largest clones capture more than 4.5% of the sample.

CDR1 and CDR2 are read off the germline V gene as MNHGY and SAAAGT. Taken from cysteine to phenylalanine, the CDR3 has 14 residues. Only the CDR3 DNA is retained, 42 bases long and in frame from the first base. V is reduced by 4 bases and J by 2 bases, leaving a spacing of 10 bases between them. The receptor was isolated from a male donor aged 60 or older with stage II squamous cell lung carcinoma. The rearrangement combines TRBV6-8 with TRBJ2-3; a confident D gene designation cannot be given. The material sequenced was normal lung tissue next to the tumor, taken before any cancer treatment. The nucleotide sequence is TGTGCCAGCAGTTTAGGCGGATTCACAGATACGCAGTATTTT. Its protein product is CASSLGGFTDTQYF.